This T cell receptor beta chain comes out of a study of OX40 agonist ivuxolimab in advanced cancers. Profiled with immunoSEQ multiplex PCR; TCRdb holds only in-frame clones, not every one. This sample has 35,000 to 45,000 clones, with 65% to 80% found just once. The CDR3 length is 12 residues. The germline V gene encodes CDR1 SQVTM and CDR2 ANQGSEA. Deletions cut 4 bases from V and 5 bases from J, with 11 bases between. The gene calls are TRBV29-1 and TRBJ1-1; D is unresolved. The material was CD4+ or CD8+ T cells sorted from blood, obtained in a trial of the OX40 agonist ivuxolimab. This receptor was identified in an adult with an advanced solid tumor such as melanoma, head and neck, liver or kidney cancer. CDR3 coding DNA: TGCAGCGTTGGAATGGGGATGACTGAAGCTTTCTTT. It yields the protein CSVGMGMTEAFF.